These 2 T cell receptor beta chains were sequenced from one sample in a study. TCRdb reprocessed the RT-PCR reads via MiXCR and lists one record per CDR3 protein. The table includes about 680,000 distinct CDR3 sequences, approximately 15% detected once. The specimen was memory CD4+ T cells from blood. The receptors derive from a female donor in good health, serving as a healthy control.

This clonotype was seen a few times. The J gene is TRBJ2-2, the V gene TRBV6-4, with D tentatively TRBD1 or TRBD2 (6 bases each). V lost 6 bases to trimming and J lost 5 bases, with 13 bases between them. In germline, CDR1 is MRHNA, CDR2 SNTAGT. The CDR3 loop spans 14 amino acids. In DNA, the CDR3 is TGTGCCAGCAGCGGAGAAGGGGGGACCGGGGAGCTGTTTTTT. It encodes CASSGEGGTGELFF.

This clonotype was counted many times. The chain combines TRBV4-3 with TRBJ2-5; D may be TRBD1 or TRBD2 (5 bases each). Germline CDR1 and CDR2: LGHNA and YSLEER. V lost 0 bases and J 12 bases, leaving 14 bases between the germline ends. The CDR3 runs to 13 residues. In DNA, the CDR3 is TGCGCCAGCAGCCAAGATATTGGGGGACCCAAGTACTTC. Residues: CASSQDIGGPKYF.